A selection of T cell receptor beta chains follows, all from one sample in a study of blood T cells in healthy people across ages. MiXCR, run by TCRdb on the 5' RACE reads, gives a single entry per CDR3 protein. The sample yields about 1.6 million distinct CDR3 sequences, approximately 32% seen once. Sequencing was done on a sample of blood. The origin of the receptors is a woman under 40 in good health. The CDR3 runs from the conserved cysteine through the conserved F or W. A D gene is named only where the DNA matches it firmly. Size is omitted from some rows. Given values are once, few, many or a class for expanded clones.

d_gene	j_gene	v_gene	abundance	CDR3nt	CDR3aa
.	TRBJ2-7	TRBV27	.	TGTGCCAGCAGTGGCCGGGGGTCAGGGTACGAGCAGTACTTC	CASSGRGSGYEQYF
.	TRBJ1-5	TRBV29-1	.	TGCAGCGTTAGGGACGGAGGGTTTGGGCAGCCCCAGCATTTT	CSVRDGGFGQPQHF
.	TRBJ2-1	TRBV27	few	TGTGCCAGCAGAGCTAGGGGGAATGAGCAGTTCTTC	CASRARGNEQFF
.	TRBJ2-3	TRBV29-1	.	TGCAGCGTTGCTGGCGGTTACACAGATACGCGGTATTTT	CSVAGGYTDTRYF
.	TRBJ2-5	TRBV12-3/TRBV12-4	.	TGTGCCAGCAGCCCGAGGGGACTTTCTCTGGAGACCCAGTACTTC	CASSPRGLSLETQYF
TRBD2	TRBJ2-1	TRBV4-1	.	TGCGCCAGCAGCCAAGATCTTGACAACCGGGGGGGTGAGCAGTTCTTC	CASSQDLDNRGGEQFF
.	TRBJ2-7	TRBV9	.	TGTGCCAGCAGCGCCCTTGTCGGGCCCGAGCAGTACTTC	CASSALVGPEQYF
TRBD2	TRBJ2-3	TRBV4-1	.	TGCGCCAGCAGCCAAGTAGCGGGGGACACAGATACGCAGTATTTT	CASSQVAGDTDTQYF
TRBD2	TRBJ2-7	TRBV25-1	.	TGTGCCAGCAGTGAATTTAGTAGCGGGAGTAGAAACATTCGGTACTTC	CASSEFSSGSRNIRYF
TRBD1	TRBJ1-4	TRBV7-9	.	TGTGCCAGCAGCGAGGGACAGCGATCAACTAATGAAAAACTGTTTTTT	CASSEGQRSTNEKLFF
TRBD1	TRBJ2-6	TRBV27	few	TGTGCCAGCAGTCACAGACAGGGAGAAAGCTCTGGGGCCAACGTCCTGACTTTC	CASSHRQGESSGANVLTF
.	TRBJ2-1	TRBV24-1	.	TGTGCCACCAGTGATTCCGGTTTTGACGGGACAATTGAGCAGTTCTTC	CATSDSGFDGTIEQFF
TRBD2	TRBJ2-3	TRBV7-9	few	TGTGCCAGCAGTACTGGGCCCGGACTAGCGGCAAACACAGATACGCAGTATTTT	CASSTGPGLAANTDTQYF
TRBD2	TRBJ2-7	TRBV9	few	TGTGCCAGCAGCGTCCGAAGTCCTCGACTAGCGGAACACGAGCAGTACTTC	CASSVRSPRLAEHEQYF
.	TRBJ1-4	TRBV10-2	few	TGCGCCAGCAGTGAGGGCAGATTGCGTGAAAAACTGTTTTTT	CASSEGRLREKLFF
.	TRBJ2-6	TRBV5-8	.	TGTGCCAGGACCGGGGCGAGCTCTGGGGCCAACGTCCTGACTTTC	CARTGASSGANVLTF
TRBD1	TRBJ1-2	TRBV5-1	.	TGCGCCAGCAGCTTGGACACAGGGGGCACGGGCTACACCTTC	CASSLDTGGTGYTF
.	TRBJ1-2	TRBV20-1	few	TGCAGTGCACCAGATTGGGATGGCTACACCTTC	CSAPDWDGYTF
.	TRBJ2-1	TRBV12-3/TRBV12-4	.	TGTGCCAGCAGCCGCGGGACCCCCGAGGGTGAGCAGTTCTTC	CASSRGTPEGEQFF
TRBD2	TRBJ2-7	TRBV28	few	TGTGCCAGCATTGAGCGGGAGGGCCCGTTCTACGAGCAGTACTTC	CASIEREGPFYEQYF
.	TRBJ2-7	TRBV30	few	TGTGCCTGGAGTGTCGGGGGCCAGGGCGAGCAGTACTTC	CAWSVGGQGEQYF
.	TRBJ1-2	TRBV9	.	TGTGCCAGCAGCTCCCATGAGGGAGGGGCAAACTATGGCTACACCTTC	CASSSHEGGANYGYTF
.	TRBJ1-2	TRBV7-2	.	TGTGCCAGCAGCTCCCTACAGGCTAACTATGGCTACACCTTC	CASSSLQANYGYTF
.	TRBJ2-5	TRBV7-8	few	TGTGCCAGCAGACCAGACACGCAAGAGACCCAGTACTTC	CASRPDTQETQYF
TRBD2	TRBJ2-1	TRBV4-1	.	TGCGCCAGCAGCCAAGCTACGGGGGGTGAGCAGTTCTTC	CASSQATGGEQFF
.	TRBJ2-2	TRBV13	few	TGTGCCAGCAGCCCCGCCGGGTCGGGGAAGACCGGGGAGCTGTTTTTT	CASSPAGSGKTGELFF
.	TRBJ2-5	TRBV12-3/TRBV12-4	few	TGTGCCAGCAGTTTATACGGTTCTGGGCTGGAGACCCAGTACTTC	CASSLYGSGLETQYF
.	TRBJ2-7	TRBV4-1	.	TGCGCCAGCAGCCAAGCAAATCAGGGTACCTACGAGCAGTACTTC	CASSQANQGTYEQYF
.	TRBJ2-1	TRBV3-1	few	TGTGCCAGCAGCCACAGAATATCCGGGACCTCCTTGAGCTCCTACAATGAGCAGTTCTTC	CASSHRISGTSLSSYNEQFF
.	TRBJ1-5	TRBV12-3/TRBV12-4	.	TGTGCCAGCAGTTCGCTACAGGGCATTGATCAGCCCCAGCATTTT	CASSSLQGIDQPQHF